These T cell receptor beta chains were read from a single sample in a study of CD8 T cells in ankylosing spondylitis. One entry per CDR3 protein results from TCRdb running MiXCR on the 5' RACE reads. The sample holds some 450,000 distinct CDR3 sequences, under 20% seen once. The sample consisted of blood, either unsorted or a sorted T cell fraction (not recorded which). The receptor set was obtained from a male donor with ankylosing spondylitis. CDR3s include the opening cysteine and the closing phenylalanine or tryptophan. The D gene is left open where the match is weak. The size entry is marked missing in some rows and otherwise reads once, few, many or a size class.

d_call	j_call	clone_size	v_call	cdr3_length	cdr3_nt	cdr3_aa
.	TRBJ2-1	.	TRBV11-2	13	TGTGCCAGCAGGATAACCGGAAGGAATGAGCAGTTCTTC	CASRITGRNEQFF
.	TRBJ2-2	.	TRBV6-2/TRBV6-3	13	TGTGCCAGCAGATACCGGAACACCGGGGAGCTGTTTTTT	CASRYRNTGELFF
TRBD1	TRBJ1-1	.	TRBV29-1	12	TGCAGCGTTGTCACGGGACAGGCTGAAGCTTTCTTT	CSVVTGQAEAFF
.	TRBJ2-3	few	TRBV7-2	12	TGTGCCAGCAGCTTAAGTGGTAATACGCAGTATTTT	CASSLSGNTQYF
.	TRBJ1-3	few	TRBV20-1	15	TGCAGTGCTGGACAGAGCGGAGGGTCTGGAAACACCATATATTTT	CSAGQSGGSGNTIYF
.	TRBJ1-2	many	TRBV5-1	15	TGCGCCAGCAGCTTACCAGACACTGACGGATGGGGCTACACCTTC	CASSLPDTDGWGYTF
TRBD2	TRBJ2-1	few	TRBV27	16	TGTGCCAGTCTCCCCCTCGGGCTAGCGGGAGTTGTTGAGCAGTTCTTC	CASLPLGLAGVVEQFF
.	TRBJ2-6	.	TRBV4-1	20	TGCGCCAGCAGCCAACCCCGGACAGCTCCAGGACCCGCTGGGGCCAACGTCCTGACTTTC	CASSQPRTAPGPAGANVLTF
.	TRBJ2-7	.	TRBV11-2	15	TGTGCCAGCAGCTTAGTAGGGCAGCCAGCCTACGAGCAGTACTTC	CASSLVGQPAYEQYF
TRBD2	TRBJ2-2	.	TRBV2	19	TGTGCCAGCAGGGGACTCGGAGCTAGCGGGGGCCCGAACACCGGGGAGCTGTTTTTT	CASRGLGASGGPNTGELFF
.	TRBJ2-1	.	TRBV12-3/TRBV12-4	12	TGTGCCAGCAGTTTACAGGCCAATGAGCAGTTCTTC	CASSLQANEQFF
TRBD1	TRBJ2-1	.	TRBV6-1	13	TGTGCCAGCAGCCGACAGGGGGGCAATGAGCAGTTCTTC	CASSRQGGNEQFF
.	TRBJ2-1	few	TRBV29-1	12	TGCAGCGCAGGGTCATCTCGAGGTGAGCAGTTCTTC	CSAGSSRGEQFF
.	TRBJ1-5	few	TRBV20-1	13	TGCAGTGCTTTGGGGCAGCTTCCATTGGCCCAGCATTTT	CSALGQLPLAQHF
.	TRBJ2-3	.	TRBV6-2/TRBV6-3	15	TGTGCCAGCAGTCCCCAAGGGAGCCTCACAGATACGCAGTATTTT	CASSPQGSLTDTQYF
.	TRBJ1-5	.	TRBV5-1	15	TGCGCCAGCAGCTTGGGGACAGCCGGCAATCAGCCCCAGCATTTT	CASSLGTAGNQPQHF
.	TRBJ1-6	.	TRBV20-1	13	TGCAGTGCTAGGGGGTCGCCGGGTTCACCCCTCCACTTT	CSARGSPGSPLHF
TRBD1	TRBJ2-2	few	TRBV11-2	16	TGTGCCAGCAGCTCTGGACAGGGAGGACTCACCGGGGAGCTGTTTTTT	CASSSGQGGLTGELFF
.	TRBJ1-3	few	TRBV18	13	TGTGCCAGCTCATCCCAAGTTGGAAACACCATATATTTT	CASSSQVGNTIYF
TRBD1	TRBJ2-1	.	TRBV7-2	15	TGTGCCAGCGGGGACAGGCAAATAATCTACAATGAGCAGTTCTTC	CASGDRQIIYNEQFF
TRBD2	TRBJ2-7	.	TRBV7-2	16	TGTGCCAGCAGCCCACTAACTAGCGGGGGAACCGGGGAGCAGTACTTC	CASSPLTSGGTGEQYF
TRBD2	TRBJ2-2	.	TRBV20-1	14	TGCAGTGCTAGCCGGGGGGGGAACACCGGGGAGCTGTTTTTT	CSASRGGNTGELFF
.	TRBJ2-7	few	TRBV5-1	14	TGCGCCAGCAGCTTCCAGGGGGGAGTTTATGAGCAGTACTTC	CASSFQGGVYEQYF
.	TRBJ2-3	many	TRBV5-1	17	TGCGCCAGCACTTACTTAGCCGGGACATCGCTCACAGATACGCAGTATTTT	CASTYLAGTSLTDTQYF
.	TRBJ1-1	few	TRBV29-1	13	TGCAGCACCGCGGGTGGCAGTTACACTGAAGCTTTCTTT	CSTAGGSYTEAFF
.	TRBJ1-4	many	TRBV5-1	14	TGCGCCAGCAGCTCCGGGACTGGGGGCGAAAAACTGTTTTTT	CASSSGTGGEKLFF
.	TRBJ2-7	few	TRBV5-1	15	TGCGCCAGCAGCTCCGGGGAGTGGCGTCTCGACGAGCAGTACTTC	CASSSGEWRLDEQYF
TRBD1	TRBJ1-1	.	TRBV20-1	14	TGCAGTGCTAGACCAGGGGGGCGCGGCGCTGAAGCTTTCTTT	CSARPGGRGAEAFF
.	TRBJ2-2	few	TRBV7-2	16	TGTGCCAGCAGCGCAGACGGGGCAACGAACACCGGGGAGCTGTTTTTT	CASSADGATNTGELFF
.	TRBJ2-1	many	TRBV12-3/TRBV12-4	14	TGTGCCAGCAGCCCTACTAGTCGCCACAATGAGCAGTTCTTC	CASSPTSRHNEQFF
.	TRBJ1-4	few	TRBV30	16	TGTGCCTGGAGCGATACCAACCGGTTACCCGGTGAAAAACTGTTTTTT	CAWSDTNRLPGEKLFF
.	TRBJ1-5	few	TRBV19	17	TGTGCCAGTAGAAATAGGACAGTCACGAACCCTAATCAGCCCCAGCATTTT	CASRNRTVTNPNQPQHF
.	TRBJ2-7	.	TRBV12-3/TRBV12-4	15	TGTGCCAGCAGTTGGGCCTCCGGGATCCCCTACGAGCAGTACTTC	CASSWASGIPYEQYF
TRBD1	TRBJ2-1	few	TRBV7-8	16	TGTGCCAGCAGCTTATGGGACAGGGGTCAAGGCGATGAGCAGTTCTTC	CASSLWDRGQGDEQFF
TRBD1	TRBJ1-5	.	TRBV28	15	TGTGCCAGCACCTACAGGGGAGTTGCCAATCAGCCCCAGCATTTT	CASTYRGVANQPQHF
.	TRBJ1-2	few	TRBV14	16	TGTGCCAGCAGCCAAGAGGCGATCCAGGGGAGATACCGCTACACCTTC	CASSQEAIQGRYRYTF
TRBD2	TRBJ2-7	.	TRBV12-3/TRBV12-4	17	TGTGCCAGCAGTTTTTCCGCGGCCGGGACTAGCGTCTACGAGCAGTACTTC	CASSFSAAGTSVYEQYF
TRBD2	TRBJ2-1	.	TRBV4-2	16	TGTGCCAGCAGCCAAAATAGCGGGGCCCTTACCAATGAGCAGTTCTTC	CASSQNSGALTNEQFF
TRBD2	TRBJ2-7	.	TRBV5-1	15	TGCGCCAGCAGCTTGGTTCCGGGAGGGACCTACGAGCAGTACTTC	CASSLVPGGTYEQYF
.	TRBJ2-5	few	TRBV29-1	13	TGCAGCGTTGAACCCGGACCAGAAGAGACCCAGTACTTC	CSVEPGPEETQYF
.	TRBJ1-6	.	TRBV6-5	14	TGTGCCAGCAGTTACGGCGGACATAATTCACCCCTCCACTTT	CASSYGGHNSPLHF
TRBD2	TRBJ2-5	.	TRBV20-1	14	TGCAGTGCCGGGACTAGCCCCGACCAAGAGACCCAGTACTTC	CSAGTSPDQETQYF
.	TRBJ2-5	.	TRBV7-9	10	TGTGCCAGCAGTGCGGAGACCCAGTACTTC	CASSAETQYF
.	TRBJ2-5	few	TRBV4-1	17	TGCGCCAGCAGCCAAGAGGGATCGGGGGCCCCGAGAGAGACCCAGTACTTC	CASSQEGSGAPRETQYF
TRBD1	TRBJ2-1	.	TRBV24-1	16	TGTGCCACCAGTGACCGTCGGGACAGGGGATACAATGAGCAGTTCTTC	CATSDRRDRGYNEQFF
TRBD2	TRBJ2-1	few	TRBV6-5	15	TGTGCCAGCAGTTACGCGGGGGGGCTAGGTAATGAGCAGTTCTTC	CASSYAGGLGNEQFF
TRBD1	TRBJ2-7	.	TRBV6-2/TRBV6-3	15	TGTGCCAGCAGGCCTTCCGGGACAGGGTTTTACGAGCAGTACTTC	CASRPSGTGFYEQYF
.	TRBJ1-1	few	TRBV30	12	TGTGCCTGTCACAGGAAGAACACTGAAGCTTTCTTT	CACHRKNTEAFF
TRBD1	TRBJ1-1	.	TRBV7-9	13	TGTGCCAGCAGCTCCTCAGGGGGCGTTGAAGCTTTCTTT	CASSSSGGVEAFF
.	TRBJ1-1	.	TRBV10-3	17	TGTGCCATCAGTGAGTCTACCCAGGGGCGGATAGACACTGAAGCTTTCTTT	CAISESTQGRIDTEAFF
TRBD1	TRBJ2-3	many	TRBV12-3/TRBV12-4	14	TGTGCCAGCAGTTTAGGACAGGGAAGGGCTACGCAGTATTTT	CASSLGQGRATQYF
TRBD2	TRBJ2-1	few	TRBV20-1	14	TGCAGTGCTCTAAGCGGGAGTACTTACAATGAGCAGTTCTTC	CSALSGSTYNEQFF
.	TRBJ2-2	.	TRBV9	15	TGTGCCAGCAGCGTATCTCTAGCTATCACCGGGGAGCTGTTTTTT	CASSVSLAITGELFF
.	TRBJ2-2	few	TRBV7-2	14	TGTGCCAGCAGCTTAGAGTGGAGCAAGGTGGAGCTGTTTTTT	CASSLEWSKVELFF
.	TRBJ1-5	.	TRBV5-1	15	TGCGCCAGCAGCTCCGAAGGACAGCAAAATCAGCCCCAGCATTTT	CASSSEGQQNQPQHF